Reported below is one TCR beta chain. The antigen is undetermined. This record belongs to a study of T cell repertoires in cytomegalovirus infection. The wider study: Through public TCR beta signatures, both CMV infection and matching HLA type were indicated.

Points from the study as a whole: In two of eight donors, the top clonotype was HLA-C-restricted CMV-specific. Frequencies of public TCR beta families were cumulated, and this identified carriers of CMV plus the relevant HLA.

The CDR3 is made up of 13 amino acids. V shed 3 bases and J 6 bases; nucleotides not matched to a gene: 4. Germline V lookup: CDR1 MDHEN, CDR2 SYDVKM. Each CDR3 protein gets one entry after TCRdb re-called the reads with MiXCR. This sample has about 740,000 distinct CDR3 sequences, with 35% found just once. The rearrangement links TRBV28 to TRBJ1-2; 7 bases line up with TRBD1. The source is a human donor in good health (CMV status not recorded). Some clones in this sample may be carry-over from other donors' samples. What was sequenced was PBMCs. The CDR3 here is CASSFQGGDGYTF. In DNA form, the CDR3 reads TGTGCCAGCAGTTTCCAGGGGGGCGATGGCTACACCTTC.